This T cell receptor (beta chain) was profiled in a study of read filtering for tumor transcriptome and immune sequencing. As for the study in general: IR-seq gave about 4.05 to 11 million TCR reads per sample; RNA-seq gave roughly 80 to 1273.

Trimming stripped 2 bases from V and 5 bases from J, with 19 bases between. The germline V gene has CDR1 SGHRS and CDR2 YFSETQ. The CDR3 runs to 16 residues. General study points: Approximately 82% of IR-seq clonotypes had a single read, yet these held about 3.6% of reads.

Turning to this clonotype: Its antigen is not identified.

The library was built from about 0.4 ug RNA with molecular barcoded adaptors for alpha/delta and beta/gamma chains. TCRdb passed the reads through MiXCR, listing each CDR3 protein once. The repertoire has roughly 93,000 distinct CDR3 sequences, about 22% of them found once; the top ten carry over 9.5%. Every patient had bone marrow sampled while the disease was active. The sample comprised a population of CD138-negative cells sorted from bone marrow. V gene TRBV5-1 combines with J gene TRBJ2-5; maybe TRBD2 (6 bases). This TCR was recovered from a donor at least 40 years old with multiple myeloma. Here the CDR3 reads CASSFRGVAEGETQYF. The CDR3 DNA follows: TGCGCCAGCAGCTTCCGCGGGGTGGCGGAAGGGGAGACCCAGTACTTC.